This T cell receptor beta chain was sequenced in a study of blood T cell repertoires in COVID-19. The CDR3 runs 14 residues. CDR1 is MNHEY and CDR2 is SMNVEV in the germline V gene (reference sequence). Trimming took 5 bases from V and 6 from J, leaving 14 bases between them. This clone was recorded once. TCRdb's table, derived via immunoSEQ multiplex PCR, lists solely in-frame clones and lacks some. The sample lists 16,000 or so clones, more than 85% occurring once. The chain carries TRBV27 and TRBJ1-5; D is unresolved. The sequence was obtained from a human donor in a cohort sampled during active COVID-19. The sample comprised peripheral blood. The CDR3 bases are TGTGCCAGCAGTACACCGCCGGGAATTCAGCCCCAGCATTTT. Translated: CASSTPPGIQPQHF.